These 27 T cell receptor beta chains were all obtained from the same sample, sequenced in a study of blood T cell repertoires in COVID-19. The repertoire was sequenced with immunoSEQ multiplex PCR; TCRdb's copy has only in-frame clones and lacks some. The sample has around 370,000 clones; about nine tenths are singletons. The sample comprised peripheral blood. The receptors shown here come from a woman between 65 and 79 years old with COVID-19, enrolled during active disease.

The chain carries TRBV7-6 and TRBJ1-1; unclear D gene. V lost 2 bases, J lost 4 bases, and 11 bases lay in between. This CDR3 has 14 residues. Germline assignment: CDR1 SGHVS and CDR2 FNYEAQ. In nucleotides, the CDR3 is TGTGCCAGCAGCTTATGGGCAGGTAGCACTGAAGCTTTCTTT. Its translation: CASSLWAGSTEAFF.

The chain carries TRBV6-5 and TRBJ1-1; D might be TRBD1 (5 bases). V was clipped by 2 bases and J by 4 bases, with 8 bases between them. CDR3 size: 13 residues. Germline values: CDR1 MNHEY, CDR2 SVGAGI. The CDR3 region is CASSYRGGTEAFF. CDR3 nucleotide sequence: TGTGCCAGCAGTTACAGGGGAGGCACTGAAGCTTTCTTT.

The genes are TRBV11-2 and TRBJ2-5; D might be TRBD2 (5 bases). This CDR3 contains 13 residues. In germline, CDR1 is SGHAT, CDR2 FQNNGV. V shed 6 bases and J shed 4 bases, with 12 bases lying between them. The CDR3 protein is CASSPTGGETQYF. The CDR3 region has the DNA TGTGCCAGCAGTCCTACCGGAGGAGAGACCCAGTACTTC.

This chain connects TRBV9 to TRBJ2-1; TRBD1 agrees at 7 bases. The CDR3 sequence is 14 residues long. CDR1 is SGDLS and CDR2 is YYNGEE in the germline V gene. Trimming removed 0 bases from V and 5 bases from J; junction bases left unmatched: 2. The CDR3: CASSVATGDNEQFF. The CDR3 DNA reads TGTGCCAGCAGCGTAGCAACAGGGGACAATGAGCAGTTCTTC.

The chain links TRBV27 to TRBJ1-5; TRBD1 is a possible D gene (6 bases). The CDR3 is made up of 13 amino acids. V was clipped by 4 bases and J by 7 bases, with 11 bases between them. CDR1 and CDR2 from the germline V gene are MNHEY and SMNVEV (reference sequence). The CDR3 DNA reads as TGTGCCAGCAGTTCACAGGGTGCACAGCCCCAGCATTTT. It encodes CASSSQGAQPQHF.

The gene calls are TRBV28 and TRBJ1-2; TRBD1 aligns across 10 bases. The V gene's germline CDR1 is MDHEN and CDR2 SYDVKM. The CDR3 is made up of 15 amino acids. Trimming removed 6 bases from V and 5 bases from J; junction bases left unmatched: 9. CDR3 loop: CASRRDRGKGYGYTF. The CDR3 DNA reads TGTGCCAGCAGGAGGGACAGGGGCAAGGGGTATGGCTACACCTTC.

J is TRBJ1-2 and V is TRBV2; a possible D gene is TRBD1 (5 bases). V was shortened by 6 bases and J by 0 bases, with 17 bases between the two germline ends. The CDR3 has 16 amino acids. Germline assignment: CDR1 SNHLY and CDR2 FYNNEI. The CDR3 protein is CASSAGVLSANYGYTF. The DNA for the CDR3 is TGTGCCAGCAGCGCGGGGGTGTTGTCGGCTAACTATGGCTACACCTTC.

This chain connects TRBV6-5 to TRBJ2-3; 10 bases agree with TRBD1. With 7 bases clipped from V and 3 bases from J, the junction kept 4 bases outside the gene matches. The CDR3 loop spans 14 amino acids. Germline V CDR1 and CDR2: MNHEY, SVGAGI. CDR3 amino acids: CASKTDRGTDTQYF. The CDR3 DNA is TGTGCCAGCAAGACGGACAGGGGGACAGATACGCAGTATTTT.

The CDR3 bases are TGTGCCAGCAGCTTAGATCCCACAGTCTATGGCTACACCTTC. It is translated as CASSLDPTVYGYTF. This sequence joins TRBV11-2 and TRBJ1-2; D unresolved. This CDR3 region has 14 residues. V lost 0 bases to trimming and J lost 4 bases, with 9 bases between them. The V gene's germline CDR1 is SGHAT and CDR2 FQNNGV.

The rearrangement joins TRBV3-1 (or the pseudogene TRBV3-2) to TRBJ1-2; D is unresolved. The CDR3 covers 15 residues. Germline V gene sequence: CDR1 LGHDT, CDR2 YNNKEL (reference sequence). Trimming shortened V by 0 bases and J by 8 bases, and 16 bases separated the two germline ends. The CDR3 sequence: CASSQEASSRRGYTF. Here the CDR3 DNA reads TGTGCCAGCAGCCAAGAAGCCAGCTCCCGGAGGGGCTACACCTTC.

This clone was seen only a few times. This rearrangement joins TRBV6-2 or TRBV6-3 to TRBJ2-7; 10 nucleotides match TRBD2. V dropped 3 bases and J dropped 2; count of bases not matched to a gene: 1. CDR3 size: 14 residues. Germline lookup yields CDR1 MNHEY and CDR2 SVGEGT. The CDR3 sequence: CASSYLAGAYEQYF. The CDR3 DNA reads TGTGCCAGCAGTTATCTAGCGGGGGCCTACGAGCAGTACTTC.

The chain employs TRBV7-9 and TRBJ2-3; D might be TRBD1 (6 bases). The CDR3 is 15 residues long. Germline loops: CDR1 SEHNR, CDR2 FQNEAQ (reference sequence). The V end was cut by 0 bases, the J end by 4 bases, with 11 bases between. The CDR3 DNA follows: TGTGCCAGCAGCTTAGCGGAGAACAGGGCAGATACGCAGTATTTT. Its protein is CASSLAENRADTQYF.

This sequence joins TRBV7-3 and TRBJ2-1; D remains ambiguous. Trimming stripped 0 bases from V and 4 bases from J, with 13 bases between. CDR1 is SGHTA and CDR2 is FQGTGA in the germline V gene. This CDR3 has 16 amino acids. The CDR3, as DNA: TGTGCCAGCAGCTTAACGTTACAGAAACATTACAATGAGCAGTTCTTC. As protein: CASSLTLQKHYNEQFF.

J is TRBJ2-1 and V is TRBV5-4; 11 nucleotides align to TRBD2. CDR3 length: 16 amino acids. CDR1 is SGHNT, CDR2 YYREEE, per germline (reference sequence). Trimming removed 1 base from V and 7 bases from J; junction bases left unmatched: 7. The CDR3 sequence: CASSLSSGGEANEQFF. The CDR3 DNA follows: TGTGCCAGCAGCTTGAGTAGCGGGGGGGAGGCGAATGAGCAGTTCTTC.

The rearrangement joins TRBV12-5 to TRBJ2-3; 10 nucleotides line up with TRBD2. From germline, CDR1 is LGHNT and CDR2 FRNRAP. V was pared by 6 bases and J by 2 bases, with 29 bases of the junction left unmatched. This CDR3 is 23 amino acids long. The CDR3 spells CASGPRPSKRGGSPATSTDTQYF. The CDR3 DNA is TGTGCTAGTGGCCCCCGGCCTTCAAAGCGGGGGGGCTCCCCAGCAACTTCCACAGATACGCAGTATTTT.

The J gene is TRBJ2-2, the V gene TRBV2, with a weak D call TRBD1 (5 bases). CDR1 and CDR2 from the germline V gene are SNHLY and FYNNEI. V was clipped by 6 bases and J by 0 bases, with 20 bases between them. The CDR3 is 18 amino acids. CDR3 protein: CASSLLRGEYANTGELFF. The CDR3 DNA reads TGTGCCAGCAGCCTTCTAAGGGGCGAGTACGCGAACACCGGGGAGCTGTTTTTT.

This chain connects TRBV27 to TRBJ1-2; D may be TRBD1 (6 bases). The germline V gene encodes CDR1 MNHEY and CDR2 SMNVEV (reference sequence). Trimming removed 4 bases from V and 3 bases from J, with 18 bases in between. The CDR3 spans 16 residues. CDR3 protein: CASSSTGRPPYYGYTF. The CDR3 DNA is TGTGCCAGCAGTTCAACAGGGCGCCCGCCCTACTATGGCTACACCTTC.

This sequence joins TRBV4-1 and TRBJ2-5, with 8 bases that match TRBD2. The CDR3 length is 17 residues. Germline loops: CDR1 MGHRA, CDR2 YSYEKL. Trimming took 1 base from V and 2 from J; bases not matched to a gene: 9. CDR3 sequence reads: CASSQVGSGALQETQYF. As DNA, the CDR3 is TGCGCCAGCAGCCAAGTGGGTAGCGGGGCTCTTCAAGAGACCCAGTACTTC.

The chain has TRBV24-1 and TRBJ2-7; TRBD1 might be the D (6 bases). Germline-derived CDR1 and CDR2 are KGHDR and SFDVKD. This CDR3 is 14 amino acids long. V was shortened by 2 bases and J by 6 bases, with 13 bases between the two germline ends. The chain's CDR3 is CATSDSRDTAEQYF. The CDR3 DNA is TGTGCCACCAGTGATTCTCGGGACACTGCCGAGCAGTACTTC.

The chain combines TRBV2 with TRBJ1-5, with D possibly being TRBD1 (5 bases). The length of the CDR3 is 13 residues. With 6 bases removed from V and 4 bases from J, the gap between germline ends came to 10 bases. CDR1 SNHLY and CDR2 FYNNEI come from the germline V gene. The CDR3 DNA follows: TGTGCCAGCAGCCAGGGTGGAAATCAGCCCCAGCATTTT. This gives the protein CASSQGGNQPQHF.

The chain uses TRBV3-1 (or the pseudogene TRBV3-2) and TRBJ2-2; 8 bases fit TRBD2. CDR3 length equals 14 residues. Looked up from germline, CDR1 is LGHDT and CDR2 is YNNKEL (reference sequence). Trimming took 4 bases from V and 6 from J; bases not matched to a gene: 4. CDR3 sequence reads: CASSLTGGAGELFF. The CDR3 nucleotides read TGTGCCAGCAGCCTCACCGGGGGGGCCGGGGAGCTGTTTTTT.

The V call is TRBV19, the J call TRBJ1-5; TRBD1 matches 7 bases. V gave up 9 bases and J gave up 4 bases; unmatched junction bases: 6. The CDR3 is 13 residues long. CDR1 and CDR2 (germline): LNHDA, SQIVND (reference sequence). The CDR3 sequence: CASGTVRNQPQHF. As DNA, the CDR3 is TGTGCCAGCGGGACAGTCCGGAATCAGCCCCAGCATTTT.

CDR3 nucleotide sequence: TGTGCCAGCAGCTTAGTAGACAGCCCTAACTATGGCTACACCTTC. It translates to CASSLVDSPNYGYTF. The chain carries TRBV11-2 and TRBJ1-2; D is possibly TRBD1 (5 bases). This CDR3 region has 15 residues. The ends were cut back, 1 base at V and 0 bases at J, with 9 bases in the middle. The V gene's germline CDR1 is SGHAT and CDR2 FQNNGV.

The chain uses TRBV11-2 and TRBJ2-7; no reliable D call. The CDR3 is made up of 15 amino acids. The V end lost 1 base, the J end lost 2 bases, and 12 bases lay between the germline ends. Looked up from germline, CDR1 is SGHAT and CDR2 is FQNNGV. The DNA for the CDR3 is TGTGCCAGCAGCTTAGGGCTAGACGAGACCTACGAGCAGTACTTC. It yields the protein CASSLGLDETYEQYF.

The gene calls are TRBV19 and TRBJ1-6; TRBD1 matches at 7 bases. Germline assignment: CDR1 LNHDA and CDR2 SQIVND (reference sequence). V gave up 10 bases and J gave up 6 bases; unmatched junction bases: 9. The CDR3 consists of 14 residues. The CDR3 DNA reads as TGTGCCACTGAGGGGGACAGCCCTAATTCACCCCTCCACTTT. Translated, it gives CATEGDSPNSPLHF.

This rearrangement joins TRBV28 to TRBJ1-6; D is undetermined. Germline V gene sequence: CDR1 MDHEN, CDR2 SYDVKM. CDR3 length: 14 residues. With 6 bases removed from V and 6 bases from J, the gap between germline ends came to 12 bases. The CDR3 protein is CASRGGGSNSPLHF. The CDR3 coding sequence is TGTGCCAGCAGGGGAGGAGGGAGTAATTCACCCCTCCACTTT.

This chain links TRBV21-1 with TRBJ1-5; TRBD1, the table's D call, was not compared with the DNA. TRBV21-1 is a documented pseudogene. The CDR3 runs 18 residues. The CDR3 sequence is CASSKALGHWESNQPQHF. The CDR3, as DNA: TGTGCCAGCAGCAAAGCCCTAGGACATTGGGAAAGCAATCAGCCCCAGCATTTT.